This T cell receptor (beta chain) was documented in a study of blood T cell repertoires in COVID-19. Turning to the study itself: The study drew acute and convalescent COVID-19 samples from the United States, Italy and Spain. Sample material is recorded as cDNA or gDNA derived from T cells, B-cell-depleted T cells, or PBMCs.

Under the authors' procedure: Reference gene primer amplification yielded estimated nucleated cell counts. Libraries were prepared by immunoSEQ multiplex PCR; TCRdb keeps only in-frame clonotypes and omits some of them. The V and J calls and clone size are taken from that table; D and trimming were inferred from the DNA. The sample carries about 160,000 clones, around 84% recorded once. With 2 bases removed from V and 2 bases from J, the gap between germline ends came to 9 bases. The V gene's germline CDR1 is LGHDT and CDR2 YNNKEL (reference sequence). The length of the CDR3 is 14 residues. The chain carries TRBV3-1 (or the pseudogene TRBV3-2) and TRBJ2-5; no definite D call. The receptor's source is a man between 70 and 80 years old with acute or convalescent COVID-19. Sequenced input: peripheral blood. The CDR3 loop reads CASSQSSLQETQYF. The CDR3 DNA is TGTGCCAGCAGCCAAAGTAGTCTGCAAGAGACCCAGTACTTC.